This T cell receptor beta chain was found in a study of blood T cell repertoires in COVID-19 (dated by TCRdb to the early 2020s). Looking at the study overall: Samples from collaborators originated in the United States, Italy and Spain and spanned both the acute and convalescent phases of COVID-19. The prospective study material was composed of cDNA or gDNA derived from T cells, B-cell-depleted T cells, or PBMCs. Subjects who had been exposed to COVID-19, were actively infected with it, or had recovered from it provided the deeply sampled blood TCRbeta repertoires that made up the dataset. The repertoires were released in a freely available public database meant as a resource for research on the immune response to SARS-CoV-2. The samples were drawn from two sources: the first 160 participants of the ongoing ImmuneRACE study, and 1,000 to 1,500 subjects contributed by 6 global collaborators. A de-identified subject ID, COVID-19 status, age in years and sex were almost always included in the sample metadata. Where available, HLA class I and class II types were obtained from metadata supplied by the sample provider rather than from assay-based typing. Paper-wide results and their limitations: The quantity of clinical and demographic metadata differed by source and by participant and was supplied without curation.

TCRbeta CDR3 regions were amplified from genomic DNA using the immunoSEQ Assay, a bias-controlled multiplex PCR. On the authors' methods: The number of nucleated cells in each sample was estimated from the amplification of reference gene primers within the assay. To quantify the absolute abundance of each unique TCRbeta CDR3 rearrangement, sequence reads were collapsed and filtered. For each sample, productive Simpson clonality was calculated by taking the square root of Simpson's diversity index across productive rearrangements. TCRdb holds this immuneACCESS table with in-frame rearrangements only. Some clones are missing; in checked studies, unresolved V genes explain under half, and the rest has no known cause. Clone size and the V and J calls come from that table; the DNA yielded D and trimming. For this sample there are a few hundred thousand clones; around 83% appear just once. The ten largest make up 13% of the sample.

The germline V and J ends show losses of 6 bases and 5 bases respectively, and no gene match explains 10 bases of the junction. As encoded in the germline V gene, CDR1 is SGHRS while CDR2 is YFSETQ. The CDR3 holds 15 amino acids from the cysteine to the phenylalanine. Of all the DNA, just the CDR3 is kept, 45 bases in frame from base 1. Collaborating institutions collected whole blood in K2EDTA tubes following their own protocols. For TCRbeta analysis, collaborator samples were shipped as frozen whole blood, as isolated PBMCs, or as DNA extracted from either sample type. A remark on this clone: Its antigen has not been determined. No qualities accompany the bases; no much larger clone lies one base away.

This TCR was recovered from a human donor in a cohort sampled during active COVID-19. Recombination joined TRBV5-1 with TRBJ2-3, with 9 bases matching TRBD2. Sequenced: peripheral blood. For the CDR3, the sequence is CASKVGGRAIDTQYF. The nucleotide sequence is TGCGCCAGCAAAGTAGGCGGGAGGGCCATAGATACGCAGTATTTT.